Shown below are 27 T cell receptor beta chains from a single sample sequenced in a study of blood T cell repertoires in COVID-19 (dated by TCRdb to 2020 to 2022). Receptors were amplified or captured by the immunoSEQ multiplex PCR assay. TCRdb holds this immuneACCESS table with in-frame rearrangements only. Some clones are missing; in checked studies, unresolved V genes explain under half, and the rest has no known cause. Across this sample there are about 400,000 clones, with roughly 86% seen only once. The top ten clones comprise about 1.8% of the sample. Source material: PBMCs or T cells enriched from blood (not recorded which). Source of these receptors: a woman aged 25 to 39 who had recovered from COVID-19.

V is TRBV29-1 and J is TRBJ1-5; 7 bases agree with TRBD1. With 6 bases clipped from V and 2 bases from J, the junction kept 10 bases outside the gene matches. This CDR3 is built from 15 residues. The germline V gene has CDR1 SQVTM and CDR2 ANQGSEA. CDR3 loop: CSVATGAAGNQPQHF. CDR3 coding DNA: TGCAGCGTGGCTACAGGGGCAGCGGGCAATCAGCCCCAGCATTTT.

This sequence joins TRBV5-1 and TRBJ2-3; D uncertain. The germline V gene has CDR1 SGHRS and CDR2 YFSETQ. The CDR3 contains 17 residues. V was shortened by 4 bases and J by 0 bases, with 18 bases between the two germline ends. The CDR3 DNA follows: TGCGCCAGCAGCCTAGGTTCCTCCCCGTATAGCACAGATACGCAGTATTTT. This translates into CASSLGSSPYSTDTQYF.

This chain links TRBV4-1 with TRBJ2-2, with TRBD2 matching over 12 bases. This CDR3 region has 16 residues. CDR1 and CDR2 (germline): MGHRA, YSYEKL. Germline trimming cut 4 bases from V and 4 bases from J; bases unmatched to any gene: 4. The CDR3: CASSLPSGRATGELFF. CDR3 bases: TGCGCCAGCAGCCTCCCTAGCGGGAGGGCCACCGGGGAGCTGTTTTTT.

The chain carries TRBV18 and TRBJ1-5, with D maybe TRBD1 (6 bases). The V end lost 3 bases, the J end lost 2 bases, and 11 bases lay between the germline ends. CDR3 length equals 15 residues. Per germline, CDR1 KGHSH and CDR2 LQKENI. The CDR3 reads CASSPQGGGNQPQHF. CDR3 in DNA: TGTGCCAGCTCACCTCAAGGGGGGGGCAATCAGCCCCAGCATTTT. The whole variable domain, remainder taken from reference TRBV18 and TRBJ1-5, is NAGVMQNPRHLVRRRGQEARLRCSPMKGHSHVYWYRQLPEEGLKFMVYLQKENIIDESGMPKERFSAEFPKEGPSILRIQQVVRGDSAAYFCASSPQGGGNQPQHFGDGTRLSIL.

CDR3 residues: CASSQERSTVTNGYTF. In DNA, the CDR3 is TGCGCCAGCAGCCAAGAGCGTTCGACGGTAACTAACGGCTACACCTTC. The chain uses TRBV4-1 and TRBJ1-2, with D uncertain. From germline, CDR1 is MGHRA and CDR2 YSYEKL. V lost 0 bases, J lost 8 bases, and 19 bases lay in between. This CDR3 has 16 amino acids.

The J gene is TRBJ2-6, the V gene TRBV28; D unresolved. Trimming stripped 4 bases from V and 2 bases from J, with 9 bases between. The germline CDR1 and CDR2 sequences are MDHEN and SYDVKM. CDR3 length: 15 amino acids. The CDR3 loop reads CASSSPPPGANVLTF. The CDR3 region has the DNA TGTGCCAGCAGTTCCCCTCCCCCTGGGGCCAACGTCCTGACTTTC.

V is TRBV4-3 and J is TRBJ1-5; D remains ambiguous. The germline V gene encodes CDR1 LGHNA and CDR2 YSLEER. The CDR3 spans 15 residues. Deletions cut 4 bases from V and 6 bases from J, with 16 bases between. The DNA of the CDR3 is TGCGCCAGCAGCCGAGACACGGTGGAGGGTCAGCCCCAGCATTTT. It specifies CASSRDTVEGQPQHF.

With respect to this clone: The sample carries other DNA sequences with the same CDR3. This chain uses TRBV28 with TRBJ1-1, with D unclear. V was pared by 2 bases and J by 0 bases, with 7 bases between. This CDR3 has 14 residues. Looked up from germline, CDR1 is MDHEN and CDR2 is SYDVKM. The CDR3 reads CASSLAGMNTEAFF. The CDR3 DNA follows: TGTGCCAGCAGTTTAGCGGGGATGAACACTGAAGCTTTCTTT. The whole variable domain, remainder taken from reference TRBV28 and TRBJ1-1, is DVKVTQSSRYLVKRTGEKVFLECVQDMDHENMFWYRQDPGLGLRLIYFSYDVKMKEKGDIPEGYSVSREKKERFSLILESASTNQTSMYLCASSLAGMNTEAFFGQGTRLTVV.

The rearrangement uses TRBV2 and TRBJ2-3; TRBD2 matches 9 bases. CDR1 is SNHLY and CDR2 is FYNNEI in the germline V gene. This CDR3 has 14 amino acids. V shed 7 bases and J 3 bases; nucleotides not matched to a gene: 5. CDR3 nucleotides: TGTGCCAGCAACCGACTAGCGGAAACAGATACGCAGTATTTT. Translated: CASNRLAETDTQYF.

V and J are TRBV27 and TRBJ2-7, with D maybe TRBD1 (6 bases). Trimming took 5 bases from V and 3 from J, leaving 8 bases between them. The CDR3 loop spans 12 amino acids. In germline, CDR1 is MNHEY, CDR2 SMNVEV (reference sequence). The CDR3 here is CASSKQGYEQYF. DNA for the CDR3: TGTGCCAGCAGTAAACAGGGCTACGAGCAGTACTTC.

The rearrangement uses TRBV10-3 and TRBJ1-2; TRBD1 agrees at 9 bases. With 0 bases clipped from V and 7 bases from J, the junction kept 3 bases outside the gene matches. The CDR3 is 14 amino acids. Per the germline V gene, CDR1 is ENHRY and CDR2 is SYGVKD. CDR3 DNA sequence: TGTGCCATCAGTGAGTCGGGGACAGGGTTTGGCTACACCTTC. Its translation is CAISESGTGFGYTF.

V gene TRBV10-2 combines with J gene TRBJ1-4; D might be TRBD1 (6 bases). Trimming removed 2 bases at V and 4 bases at J, with 11 bases between. In germline, CDR1 is WSHSY, CDR2 SAAADI. There are 15 residues in the CDR3. CDR3 DNA sequence: TGCGCCAGCAGTGAGCGCAGGGGCTTTAATGAAAAACTGTTTTTT. Its translation: CASSERRGFNEKLFF.

The chain has TRBV27 and TRBJ1-5; 9 bases match TRBD1. This CDR3 is built from 15 residues. Germline CDR1 reads MNHEY; CDR2 reads SMNVEV (reference sequence). J gave up 3 bases and V 5 bases, and 5 bases lay outside the gene matches. Written as DNA, the CDR3 is TGTGCCAGCAGTCCGGGACAGGGCTTCAATCAGCCCCAGCATTTT. Its translation is CASSPGQGFNQPQHF.

The CDR3, as DNA: TGTGCCAGCAGCCAAGTAGGCGGATCGGGTTCAACTAATGAAAAACTGTTTTTT. Amino acids: CASSQVGGSGSTNEKLFF. The chain links TRBV3-1 (or the pseudogene TRBV3-2) to TRBJ1-4, with D unresolved. The germline V gene encodes CDR1 LGHDT and CDR2 YNNKEL (reference sequence). V was cut by 1 base and J by 0 bases, with 15 bases left in between. The CDR3 is 18 amino acids.

This sequence joins TRBV28 and TRBJ1-6, with TRBD1 matching over 8 bases. V lost 7 bases and J lost 6; bases outside the gene matches: 8. CDR1 is MDHEN, CDR2 SYDVKM, per germline. The CDR3 has 15 residues. The CDR3 bases are TGTGCCAGCAACCTCAGGGGGCCTAGTAATTCACCCCTCCACTTT. Encoded protein: CASNLRGPSNSPLHF. Full variable domain (outside the CDR3, taken from reference TRBV28 and TRBJ1-6): DVKVTQSSRYLVKRTGEKVFLECVQDMDHENMFWYRQDPGLGLRLIYFSYDVKMKEKGDIPEGYSVSREKKERFSLILESASTNQTSMYLCASNLRGPSNSPLHFGNGTRLTVT.

This chain joins TRBV12-5 and TRBJ1-3; possibly TRBD1 for D (5 bases). V shed 3 bases and J shed 1 base, with 10 bases lying between them. This CDR3 contains 15 residues. CDR1 is LGHNT, CDR2 FRNRAP, per germline. CDR3 DNA sequence: TGTGCTAGTGGTTTCCGACAGCCATCTGGAAACACCATATATTTT. Translating it yields CASGFRQPSGNTIYF.

V and J are TRBV15 and TRBJ1-2, with 7 bases matching TRBD1. The CDR3 has 13 amino acids. V gave up 5 bases and J gave up 4 bases; unmatched junction bases: 4. The germline V gene encodes CDR1 LNHNV and CDR2 YYDKDF (reference sequence). The CDR3 spells CATSPGTAYGYTF. The DNA of the CDR3 is TGTGCCACCAGCCCGGGGACAGCCTATGGCTACACCTTC.

The chain recombines TRBV5-6 with TRBJ1-5; TRBD1 aligns across 7 bases. The CDR3 contains 16 residues. Germline CDR1 and CDR2: SGHDT and YYEEEE. Trimming at V came to 2 bases and at J to 4 bases, leaving 9 bases not matched to a gene. The CDR3 loop reads CASSFRTTGENQPQHF. The CDR3 DNA is TGTGCCAGCAGCTTTCGAACAACAGGGGAAAATCAGCCCCAGCATTTT. The full variable domain, rest sourced from reference TRBV5-6 and TRBJ1-5, is DAGVTQSPTHLIKTRGQQVTLRCSPKSGHDTVSWYQQALGQGPQFIFQYYEEEERQRGNFPDRFSGHQFPNYSSELNVNALLLGDSALYLCASSFRTTGENQPQHFGDGTRLSIL.

This sequence joins TRBV11-2 and TRBJ1-3; D ambiguous. In germline, CDR1 is SGHAT, CDR2 FQNNGV. V lost 5 bases, J lost 8 bases, and 7 bases lay in between. The CDR3 runs 11 residues. The CDR3 coding sequence is TGTGCCAGCAGCCAGGACTACACCATATATTTT. It codes for CASSQDYTIYF. The full variable domain, with the rest looked up from reference TRBV11-2 and TRBJ1-3, is EAGVAQSPRYKIIEKRQSVAFWCNPISGHATLYWYQQILGQGPKLLIQFQNNGVVDDSQLPKDRFSAERLKGVDSTLKIQPAKLEDSAVYLCASSQDYTIYFGEGSWLTVV.

V and J are TRBV7-3 and TRBJ1-1; D not certain. CDR1 SGHTA and CDR2 FQGTGA come from the germline V gene. The CDR3 length is 16 residues. V lost 0 bases to trimming and J lost 4 bases, with 15 bases between them. CDR3 region: CASSLTPDTMSTEAFF. The DNA for the CDR3 is TGTGCCAGCAGCTTAACGCCCGACACGATGAGCACTGAAGCTTTCTTT.

The V call is TRBV4-1, the J call TRBJ2-7; 7 bases map to TRBD1. The J segment lost 1 base and the V segment lost 5 bases, leaving 11 bases of the junction unmatched. CDR1 is MGHRA and CDR2 is YSYEKL in the germline V gene. The CDR3 spans 16 residues. This CDR3 reads CASSARDRDGSYEQYF. In nucleotides, the CDR3 is TGCGCCAGCAGCGCCCGAGACAGGGACGGGTCCTACGAGCAGTACTTC.

The chain has TRBV7-3 and TRBJ2-2; weak D call: TRBD2 (6 bases). V was cut by 5 bases and J by 3 bases, with 28 bases left in between. There are 20 residues in the CDR3. Germline assignment: CDR1 SGHTA and CDR2 FQGTGA. CDR3 residues: CASSPTRIAVTKEDTGELFF. The CDR3 coding sequence is TGTGCCAGCAGCCCAACCCGAATAGCGGTTACAAAAGAGGACACCGGGGAGCTGTTTTTT.

V gene TRBV19 combines with J gene TRBJ1-3, with a weak D call TRBD1 (6 bases). Trimming took off 8 bases at V and 2 bases at J, with 7 bases between the two ends. The germline V gene encodes CDR1 LNHDA and CDR2 SQIVND (reference sequence). The CDR3 runs 12 residues. CDR3 DNA: TGTGCCAGTGGACAGACTGGAAACACCATATATTTT. This codes for CASGQTGNTIYF.

The chain has TRBV27 and TRBJ1-1; 7 nucleotides align to TRBD1. V dropped 8 bases and J dropped 3; count of bases not matched to a gene: 9. The CDR3 spans 14 residues. Germline loops: CDR1 MNHEY, CDR2 SMNVEV (reference sequence). This CDR3 reads CASGRDRADTEAFF. The DNA for the CDR3 is TGTGCCAGCGGGAGAGACAGGGCTGACACTGAAGCTTTCTTT.

The V call is TRBV19, the J call TRBJ2-7; TRBD2 agrees at 9 bases. Germline V gene lookup returns CDR1 LNHDA and CDR2 SQIVND (reference sequence). The CDR3 has 15 amino acids. Germline trimming cut 1 base from V and 1 base from J; bases unmatched to any gene: 2. Written as DNA, the CDR3 is TGTGCCAGTAGTATAGCCCTAGCGGGGTCCTACGAGCAGTACTTC. Protein: CASSIALAGSYEQYF.

The rearrangement uses TRBV6-1 and TRBJ1-2; possible D gene TRBD1, 5 bases. Germline V gene sequence: CDR1 MNHNS, CDR2 SASEGT. The germline V and J ends were trimmed by 3 bases and 0 bases, with 14 bases remaining between them. CDR3 length: 16 residues. As DNA, the CDR3 is TGTGCCAGCAGTGAGTCATCAGGGAAAGCTAACTATGGCTACACCTTC. This sequence encodes CASSESSGKANYGYTF.

Worth noting for this clone: The junction departs from the called germline gene at one end, perhaps through a read error. The chain carries TRBV11-2 and TRBJ2-7, with TRBD1 matching 11 bases. CDR1 and CDR2 (germline): SGHAT, FQNNGV. The length of the CDR3 is 16 residues. Here the CDR3 DNA reads TGTGCCAGCACCTTACCGGGACAGGGGGGCCTAAACGAGCAGTACTTC. It encodes CASTLPGQGGLNEQYF.